The T cell receptor beta chain described here comes from a study of pediatric ulcerative colitis. Study outcomes and limitations: A couple of rectal CDR3 clonotypes occurred in all ulcerative colitis patients.

As concerns this clone: Its antigen is unidentified.

Assay: immunoSEQ multiplex PCR; the TCRdb copy retains only in-frame clones and omits some. This sample yields 55,000 to 70,000 clones, of which about 87% are seen a single time; over 1.3% belongs to the top ten. The TCR was taken from a boy between 5 and 17 years old who was a control in a study of pediatric ulcerative colitis. Material for sequencing was blood.

The CDR3: CASSTTGANEKLFF. CDR3 nucleotides: TGTGCCAGCAGCACTACGGGGGCTAATGAAAAACTGTTTTTT. The rearrangement joins TRBV11-2 to TRBJ1-4, with D possibly TRBD1 on 5 matching bases. The CDR3 consists of 14 residues. Germline V gene data show CDR1 as SGHAT and CDR2 as FQNNGV. Trimming pared 5 bases from V and 3 bases from J, leaving 10 bases between.